This T cell receptor beta chain was sequenced during a study of vaccination effects on CD4 cells after COVID-19. Study context: Early samples were taken at day +14, late at days +241, +227, +161. Post-vaccine specimens were collected at a median of 72 days following the second dose.

CDR3 length: 16 amino acids. Germline CDR1 and CDR2: LGHDT and YNNKEL (reference sequence). Losses at the gene ends were 1 base for V and 8 bases for J; bases not matched to a gene: 8. Sequencing was performed with immunoSEQ multiplex PCR; in TCRdb, only in-frame clones are kept and a portion is missing. In the table there are about 44,000 clones, around 80% of which are singletons. On this clone itself: Its antigen is not identified.

Around day 10 of culture, CD4+ T cells were separated out. The person had PCR-confirmed SARS-CoV-2 infection between March and December 2020. It was two doses of either the BNT162b2 or mRNA-1273 vaccine that participants received. This chain joins TRBV3-1 (or the pseudogene TRBV3-2) and TRBJ1-4; 9 nucleotides match TRBD1. This TCR came from a human donor who had a prior SARS-CoV-2 infection. This specimen was CD4+ T cells from PBMCs cultured without peptide, taken after COVID-19 vaccination. This chain's CDR3 is CASSQGLAGTGEKLFF. CDR3 DNA: TGTGCCAGCAGCCAAGGTTTAGCAGGGACAGGGGAAAAACTGTTTTTT.